The sequence of this TCR beta chain was determined in a study of T cells in Graves' hyperthyroidism and ophthalmopathy. Study-wide points: Stable hyperthyroidism and ophthalmopathy were separated using 13 V-J signatures.

The CDR3 is made up of 13 amino acids. The germline V gene encodes CDR1 SGHNT and CDR2 YENEEA. V gave up 5 bases and J gave up 9 bases; unmatched junction bases: 6. This clonotype was recorded at least ten times. What it binds is unknown. The investigators amplified TCR beta CDR3 regions from RNA transcripts. HTBI primers were the set used in a first-round RT-PCR of the TCR CDR3. TCRdb re-analysed the multiplex PCR reads in MiXCR, keeping a single row per CDR3 protein. This sample has fewer than 700,000 distinct CDR3 sequences, with 15% to 20% found just once. The chain joins TRBV11-3 to TRBJ2-1; 8 bases align to TRBD1. This TCR was recovered from a woman aged 30 to 39 with Graves' hyperthyroidism. The sample comprised blood. CDR3: CASSADRGGEQFF. CDR3 in DNA: TGTGCCAGCAGCGCTGACAGGGGAGGTGAGCAGTTCTTC.